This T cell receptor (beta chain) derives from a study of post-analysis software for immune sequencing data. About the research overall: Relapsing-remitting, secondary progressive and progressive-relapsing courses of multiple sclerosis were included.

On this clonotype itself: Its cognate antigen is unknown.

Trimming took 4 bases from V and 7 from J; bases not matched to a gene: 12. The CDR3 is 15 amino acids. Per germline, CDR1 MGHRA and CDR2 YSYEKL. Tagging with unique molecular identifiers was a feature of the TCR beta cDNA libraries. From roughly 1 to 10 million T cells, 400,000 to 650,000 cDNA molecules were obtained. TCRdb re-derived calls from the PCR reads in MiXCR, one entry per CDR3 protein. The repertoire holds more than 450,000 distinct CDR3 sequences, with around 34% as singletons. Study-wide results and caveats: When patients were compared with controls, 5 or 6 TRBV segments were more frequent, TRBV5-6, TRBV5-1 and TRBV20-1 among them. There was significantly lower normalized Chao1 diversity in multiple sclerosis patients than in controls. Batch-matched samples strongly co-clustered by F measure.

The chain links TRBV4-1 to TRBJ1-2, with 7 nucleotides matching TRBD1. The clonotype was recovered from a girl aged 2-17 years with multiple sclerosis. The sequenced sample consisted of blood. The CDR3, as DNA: TGCGCCAGCAGCCTACACCCGACCTACAGGGGTGGCTACACCTTC. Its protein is CASSLHPTYRGGYTF.